A selection of T cell receptor beta chains follows, all from one sample in a study of regulatory T cells in long-lasting Graves disease. Using its own MiXCR run on the multiplex PCR reads, TCRdb lists one record per CDR3 protein. The repertoire holds approximately 690,000 distinct CDR3 sequences, with 30% as singletons. Sequencing was performed on peripheral blood mononuclear cells (PBMCs), taken when the disease was refractory, from a patient treated with antithyroid drugs. The source of these receptors is a female donor with Graves disease. CDR3s include the opening cysteine and the closing phenylalanine or tryptophan. The D gene is left open where the match is weak. Clone size appears in some rows only: once, few, many, or a class for an expanded clone.

cdr3_length j_call d_call clone_size v_call cdr3_aa cdr3_nt
13 TRBJ1-2 - - TRBV29-1 CSVEVQGMDGYTF TGCAGCGTTGAAGTCCAGGGGATGGATGGCTACACCTTC
14 TRBJ2-7 - few TRBV5-6 CASSLAVRVYEQYF TGTGCCAGCAGCTTGGCCGTACGGGTCTACGAGCAGTACTTC
14 TRBJ1-2 TRBD1 few TRBV29-1 CSVEDRGTGNGYTF TGCAGCGTTGAAGATCGGGGGACAGGGAATGGCTACACCTTC
15 TRBJ2-3 - - TRBV5-5 CASSLSPPPTDTQYF TGTGCCAGCAGCTTGAGTCCCCCGCCCACAGATACGCAGTATTTT
14 TRBJ2-7 - - TRBV20-1 CSADSGSSDDEQYF TGCAGTGCTGATTCCGGGTCATCGGACGACGAGCAGTACTTC
14 TRBJ2-7 TRBD2 few TRBV5-1 CASSFRGGGYEQYF TGCGCCAGCAGCTTCAGAGGCGGGGGCTACGAGCAGTACTTC
14 TRBJ2-7 TRBD2 - TRBV2 CASRTSGSLGEQYF TGTGCCAGCAGAACTAGCGGGAGCCTAGGAGAGCAGTACTTC
14 TRBJ2-7 - - TRBV7-2 CASSLVPGFGEQYF TGTGCCAGCAGCTTAGTCCCGGGGTTTGGCGAGCAGTACTTC
13 TRBJ1-5 - - TRBV19 CASSPWTNQPQHF TGTGCCAGTAGCCCCTGGACCAATCAGCCCCAGCATTTT
15 TRBJ1-1 - once TRBV19 CASSIPAGAGTEAFF TGTGCCAGTAGTATCCCGGCAGGGGCCGGCACTGAAGCTTTCTTT
14 TRBJ1-1 - few TRBV5-5 CASSLINLNTEAFF TGTGCCAGCAGCTTGATTAACCTGAACACTGAAGCTTTCTTT
12 TRBJ1-2 - - TRBV28 CASRAGSYGYTF TGTGCCAGCAGGGCTGGATCCTATGGCTACACCTTC
18 TRBJ1-3 - - TRBV3-1 CASSHPRDRRLTGNTIYF TGTGCCAGCAGCCACCCCCGCGACAGGAGACTAACTGGAAACACCATATATTTT
16 TRBJ2-2 TRBD2 - TRBV6-5 CASSYSRTSGIGELFF TGTGCCAGCAGTTACTCGAGGACTAGCGGGATAGGGGAGCTGTTTTTT
15 TRBJ2-7 TRBD2 few TRBV11-1 CASSGWAGGHYEQYF TGTGCCAGCTCCGGATGGGCGGGAGGCCACTACGAGCAGTACTTC
15 TRBJ1-5 - many TRBV28 CASSETGGSNQPQHF TGTGCCAGCAGTGAAACGGGGGGAAGCAATCAGCCCCAGCATTTT
13 TRBJ1-2 - many TRBV2 CASSVSPNGGYTF TGTGCCAGCAGTGTTAGTCCCAACGGTGGCTACACCTTC
15 TRBJ1-1 - - TRBV11-2 CASSLTGETNTEAFF TGTGCCAGCAGCTTGACAGGAGAGACGAACACTGAAGCTTTCTTT
14 TRBJ1-3 - many TRBV2 CANIDSWTGNTIYF TGTGCCAACATCGACTCCTGGACAGGAAACACCATATATTTT
16 TRBJ1-1 - - TRBV2 CASSSGQSLRGTEAFF TGTGCCAGCAGCTCCGGACAGAGCCTACGGGGCACTGAAGCTTTCTTT
15 TRBJ2-3 - few TRBV12-3/TRBV12-4 CASSLLRGSGDTQYF TGTGCCAGCAGTTTATTACGAGGTTCCGGGGATACGCAGTATTTT
16 TRBJ2-7 TRBD2 - TRBV6-5 CASSFSAPAGGYEQYF TGTGCCAGCAGTTTCTCCGCCCCAGCGGGAGGGTACGAGCAGTACTTC
17 TRBJ1-4 TRBD1 few TRBV7-9 CASSSQQGVFTNEKLFF TGTGCCAGCAGCTCCCAACAGGGGGTATTCACTAATGAAAAACTGTTTTTT
14 TRBJ1-1 - many TRBV2 CASRNGRDTKGAFF TGTGCCAGCAGGAACGGACGGGACACGAAGGGAGCTTTCTTT
14 TRBJ1-5 TRBD1 - TRBV29-1 CSVEEQGGNQPQHF TGCAGCGTTGAGGAGCAGGGGGGCAATCAGCCCCAGCATTTT
17 TRBJ1-5 - few TRBV5-1 CASSIGPGSYSNQPQHF TGCGCCAGCAGCATTGGGCCAGGGTCCTATAGCAATCAGCCCCAGCATTTT